Reported below is one TCR beta chain. Antigen: not known. TCRdb re-analysed the reads in MiXCR, keeping a single row per CDR3 protein. The data show about half a million distinct CDR3 sequences, with 30% to 35% seen just once and 15% to 20% held by the top ten. This CDR3 has 12 residues. V was cut by 6 bases and J by 0 bases, with 3 bases left in between. The data stem from a study of T cell repertoires in cytomegalovirus infection. Study as a whole: HLA-C-restricted CMV epitopes, recently identified, and well-studied HLA-B-restricted ones were used by the study. Overall study findings and caveats: Cumulative public TCR beta family frequency identified CMV carriers with the relevant HLA.

This sequence joins TRBV12-3 or TRBV12-4 and TRBJ1-5, with D unclear. The sequence was obtained from a human donor in good health (CMV status not recorded). Some clones in this sample may be carry-over from other donors' samples. Sequences were derived from cultured PBMCs, sampled from culture after CMV antigen stimulation. CDR3 sequence: CASRGSNQPQHF. CDR3 DNA sequence: TGTGCCAGCAGGGGTAGCAATCAGCCCCAGCATTTT.